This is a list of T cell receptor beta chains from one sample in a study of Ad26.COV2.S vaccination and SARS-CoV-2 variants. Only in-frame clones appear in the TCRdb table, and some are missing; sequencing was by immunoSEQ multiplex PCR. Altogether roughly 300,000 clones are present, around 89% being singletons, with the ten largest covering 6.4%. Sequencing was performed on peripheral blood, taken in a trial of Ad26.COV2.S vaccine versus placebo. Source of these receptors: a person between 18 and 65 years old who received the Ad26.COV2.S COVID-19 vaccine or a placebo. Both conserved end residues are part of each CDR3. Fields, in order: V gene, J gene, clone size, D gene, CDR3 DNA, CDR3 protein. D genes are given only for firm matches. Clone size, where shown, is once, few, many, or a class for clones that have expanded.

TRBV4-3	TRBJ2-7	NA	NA	TGCGCCAGCAGCCAAGCAGGAAGAGTCGACGAGCAGTACTTC	CASSQAGRVDEQYF
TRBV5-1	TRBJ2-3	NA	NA	TGCGCCAGCGCCGAAAATAGACAGGCAGATACGCAGTATTTT	CASAENRQADTQYF
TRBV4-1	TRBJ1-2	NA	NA	TGCGCCAGCAGCCAAGATCTAGGGGAACGGGGCTATGGCTACACCTTC	CASSQDLGERGYGYTF
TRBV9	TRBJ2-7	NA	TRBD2	TGTGCCAGCAGCGTAGATCCAGGGAGGGACGAGCAGTACTTC	CASSVDPGRDEQYF
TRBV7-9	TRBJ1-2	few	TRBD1	TGTGCCAGCAGCCGAACAGGGGGTAAGGGCTATGGCTACACCTTC	CASSRTGGKGYGYTF
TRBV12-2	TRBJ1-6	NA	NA	TGTGCAAGTCGCGCCGGGGGCAGGACCACCATCTCTCCTTCACCCCTCCACTTT	CASRAGGRTTISPSPLHF
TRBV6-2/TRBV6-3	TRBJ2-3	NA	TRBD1	TGTGCCAGCAGTTACAGACCGGGACAGGCAAGCACAGATACGCAGTATTTT	CASSYRPGQASTDTQYF
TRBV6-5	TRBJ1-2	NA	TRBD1	TGTGCCAGCAGTCGGGACAGCGGTGGCGGCTACACCTTC	CASSRDSGGGYTF
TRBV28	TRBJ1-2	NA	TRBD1	TGTGCCAGCAGTTTACCCAATAGGGCTGACAGGGCCATCTATGGCTACACCTTC	CASSLPNRADRAIYGYTF
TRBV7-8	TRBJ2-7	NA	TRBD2	TGTGCCAGCAGCGAGGTAGCGGGAGGGTCGGGCGAGCAGTACTTC	CASSEVAGGSGEQYF
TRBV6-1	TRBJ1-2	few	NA	TGTGCCAGCAGGATGACAGATGGCTACACCTTC	CASRMTDGYTF
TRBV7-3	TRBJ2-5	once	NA	TGTGCCAGCGGGGCAACGAGCCAGGAGACCCAGTACTTC	CASGATSQETQYF
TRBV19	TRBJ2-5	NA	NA	TGTGCCAGTAGTGCGGGACAGCAAGAGACCCAGTACTTC	CASSAGQQETQYF
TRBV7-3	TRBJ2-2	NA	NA	TGTGCCAGCAGCCCCCCGGTGGGTCCCGGGGAGCTGTTTTTT	CASSPPVGPGELFF
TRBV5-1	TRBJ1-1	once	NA	TGCGCCAGCAGCTTGTGGGGACAAGACATGAACACTGAAGCTTTCTTT	CASSLWGQDMNTEAFF
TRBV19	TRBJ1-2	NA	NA	TGTGCCAGTTACCCCGGGCCTGGGGGAAGCTACACCTTC	CASYPGPGGSYTF